One sample yielded the 25 T cell receptor beta chains listed below, sequenced in a study of blood T cell repertoires in COVID-19. Assay used: immunoSEQ multiplex PCR; TCRdb lists only in-frame clones, some missing. There are some 700,000 clones in the sample; around 89% occur only once, and roughly 0.26% lies in the top ten. Sequencing was done on a sample of peripheral blood. The receptors stem from a woman aged 18 to 35 with acute or convalescent COVID-19.

This chain joins TRBV5-1 and TRBJ2-3; 10 nucleotides agree with TRBD2. Germline CDR1 is SGHRS and CDR2 is YFSETQ. The CDR3 totals 15 residues. J lost 2 bases, V lost 2 bases, and 2 bases had no gene match. Written as DNA, the CDR3 is TGCGCCAGCAGCTTCAGCGGGGGGGTCACAGATACGCAGTATTTT. Protein: CASSFSGGVTDTQYF. The full variable domain, with the rest looked up from reference TRBV5-1 and TRBJ2-3, is KAGVTQTPRYLIKTRGQQVTLSCSPISGHRSVSWYQQTPGQGLQFLFEYFSETQRNKGNFPGRFSGRQFSNSRSEMNVSTLELGDSALYLCASSFSGGVTDTQYFGPGTRLTVL.

The chain has TRBV15 and TRBJ1-3; perhaps TRBD1 as D (6 bases). Trimming pared 1 base from V and 1 base from J, leaving 8 bases between. The CDR3 has 15 residues. Per the germline V gene, CDR1 is LNHNV and CDR2 is YYDKDF (reference sequence). This chain's CDR3 is CATSRVRGSGNTIYF. CDR3 in DNA: TGTGCCACCAGCAGAGTAAGGGGGTCTGGAAACACCATATATTTT.

The chain couples TRBV13 to TRBJ2-3, with D perhaps TRBD2 (5 bases). The CDR3 spans 15 residues. With 4 bases removed from V and 2 bases from J, the gap between germline ends came to 13 bases. CDR1 PRHDT and CDR2 FYEKMQ come from the germline V gene (reference sequence). CDR3 sequence reads: CASSSGVLTTDTQYF. Written as DNA, the CDR3 is TGTGCCAGCAGCTCCGGGGTCCTAACCACAGATACGCAGTATTTT. The whole variable domain, remainder taken from reference TRBV13 and TRBJ2-3, is AAGVIQSPRHLIKEKRETATLKCYPIPRHDTVYWYQQGPGQDPQFLISFYEKMQSDKGSIPDRFSAQQFSDYHSELNMSSLELGDSALYFCASSSGVLTTDTQYFGPGTRLTVL.

The CDR3 loop reads CASRLLGGGPHPLYEQYF. Written as DNA, the CDR3 is TGTGCAAGTCGCTTACTAGGCGGGGGGCCCCATCCCCTTTACGAGCAGTACTTC. This chain links TRBV12-2 with TRBJ2-7; TRBD2 is taken as the D call from the table, unchecked against the DNA. TRBV12-2 is termed a pseudogene. This CDR3 has 18 amino acids.

The rearrangement links TRBV2 to TRBJ1-6; D is undetermined. Trimming left V 4 bases short and J 7 bases short, with 14 bases between. The CDR3 is made up of 15 amino acids. CDR1 and CDR2 (germline): SNHLY, FYNNEI. CDR3 protein: CASSARVRLNSPLHF. For the CDR3, the DNA is TGTGCCAGCAGTGCTCGAGTCAGGCTGAATTCACCCCTCCACTTT.

The chain is built from TRBV19 and TRBJ2-7; unclear D gene. CDR1 is LNHDA, CDR2 SQIVND, per germline (reference sequence). The V end lost 10 bases, the J end lost 2 bases, and 9 bases lay between the germline ends. The CDR3 consists of 11 residues. The CDR3: CATSSAYEQYF. As DNA, the CDR3 is TGTGCCACCTCGTCGGCCTACGAGCAGTACTTC.

The chain combines TRBV5-6 with TRBJ1-1; D is undetermined. V lost 0 bases and J lost 8, with 11 bases in between. Germline CDR1 is SGHDT and CDR2 is YYEEEE. The CDR3 loop spans 13 amino acids. Here the CDR3 DNA reads TGTGCCAGCAGCTTGGGCCTAATAAAAGAAGCTTTCTTT. It translates to CASSLGLIKEAFF.

The chain combines TRBV3-1 (or the pseudogene TRBV3-2) with TRBJ2-1, with D perhaps matching TRBD1 (5 bases). The ends were cut back, 2 bases at V and 3 bases at J, with 17 bases in the middle. The CDR3 contains 17 residues. The germline CDR1 and CDR2 sequences are LGHDT and YNNKEL (reference sequence). CDR3 nucleotide sequence: TGTGCCAGCAGCCAACAGTTGCTCAGGGCCCTCTACAATGAGCAGTTCTTC. It yields the protein CASSQQLLRALYNEQFF.

The chain links TRBV7-2 to TRBJ1-2, with D perhaps TRBD1 (6 bases). The V end lost 5 bases, the J end lost 0 bases, and 13 bases lay between the germline ends. Germline loops: CDR1 SGHTA, CDR2 FQGNSA. The CDR3 length is 15 residues. The CDR3: CASSLPNRANYGYTF. The CDR3 coding sequence is TGTGCCAGCAGCCTACCAAACAGGGCTAACTATGGCTACACCTTC.

The chain combines TRBV7-8 with TRBJ1-6; the D gene is possibly TRBD1 (6 bases). The CDR3 sequence is 20 residues long. The V gene's germline CDR1 is SGHVS and CDR2 FQNEAQ. The ends were cut back, 1 base at V and 2 bases at J, with 21 bases in the middle. The DNA of the CDR3 is TGTGCCAGCAGCTTAGGGGTTAGGGGGAATGCATTCACCTATAATTCACCCCTCCACTTT. Translating it yields CASSLGVRGNAFTYNSPLHF.

This clone was found once. This rearrangement joins TRBV6-5 to TRBJ2-1; TRBD1 agrees at 10 bases. The junction had 10 bases not matched to a gene; V was cut back by 7 bases and J by 10 bases. This CDR3 spans 14 amino acids. Germline V lookup: CDR1 MNHEY, CDR2 SVGAGI. CDR3 region: CASTPGQGIREQFF. CDR3 coding DNA: TGTGCCAGCACTCCGGGACAGGGGATTCGGGAGCAGTTCTTC.

This clone was seen more than once but under ten times. The chain has TRBV6-5 and TRBJ2-2, with 7 bases aligning to TRBD2. From germline, CDR1 is MNHEY and CDR2 SVGAGI. The CDR3 runs to 16 residues. Germline trimming cut 2 bases from V and 5 bases from J; bases unmatched to any gene: 8. In nucleotides, the CDR3 is TGTGCCAGCAGTTACGTGGCAGGACTAGTGACCGGGGAGCTGTTTTTT. Translated, it gives CASSYVAGLVTGELFF.

CDR3 sequence: CASSFVVGSYNEQFF. For the CDR3, the DNA is TGTGCCAGCAGTTTCGTAGTCGGGTCCTACAATGAGCAGTTCTTC. This chain links TRBV28 with TRBJ2-1; D gene ambiguous. Germline V CDR1 and CDR2: MDHEN, SYDVKM. The V end was cut by 3 bases, the J end by 1 base, with 10 bases between. CDR3 length equals 15 residues.

This clone turned up a few times. V and J are TRBV29-1 and TRBJ2-2; a possible D gene is TRBD1 (5 bases). The V end lost 6 bases, the J end lost 0 bases, and 11 bases lay between the germline ends. CDR1 SQVTM and CDR2 ANQGSEA come from the germline V gene. This CDR3 comprises 14 residues. The CDR3 sequence: CSVGHTANTGELFF. CDR3 bases: TGCAGCGTAGGACACACCGCGAACACCGGGGAGCTGTTTTTT.

The chain employs TRBV7-9 and TRBJ1-2, with D perhaps matching TRBD1 (5 bases). The germline gives CDR1 SEHNR, CDR2 FQNEAQ (reference sequence). Trimming took 1 base from V and 3 from J, leaving 9 bases between them. The CDR3 consists of 14 residues. In DNA form, the CDR3 reads TGTGCCAGCAGCTTAGGCAGGGCCTACTATGGCTACACCTTC. Its protein is CASSLGRAYYGYTF.

CDR3 residues: CASSQAGGTEPQHF. As DNA, the CDR3 is TGTGCCAGCAGTCAAGCAGGGGGCACGGAGCCCCAGCATTTT. V gene TRBV7-9 combines with J gene TRBJ1-5; 8 positions match TRBD1. With V trimmed by 6 bases and J by 8 bases, 9 bases remained unmatched. CDR1 and CDR2 (germline): SEHNR, FQNEAQ (reference sequence). The CDR3 loop spans 14 amino acids.

V usage is TRBV30 and J usage is TRBJ2-3; D might be TRBD2 (6 bases). V was pared by 5 bases and J by 12 bases, with 18 bases between. CDR1 is GTSNPN and CDR2 is SVGIG in the germline V gene (reference sequence). The CDR3 runs to 12 residues. CDR3 sequence: CAWDRPGGTQYF. The DNA for the CDR3 is TGTGCCTGGGACCGCCCCGGGGGAACACAGTATTTT.

This rearrangement joins TRBV21-1 to TRBJ1-2; the table's D call TRBD1 went unverified against the DNA. TRBV21-1 is assigned pseudogene status. The CDR3 has 16 residues. CDR3 DNA sequence: TGTGCCAGCAGCAAAGGGTCGGGACAGTGCTTCTATGGCTACACCTTC. It is translated as CASSKGSGQCFYGYTF.

This clone was picked up one time. This chain links TRBV3-1 (or the pseudogene TRBV3-2) with TRBJ1-1; D is ambiguous. CDR1 is LGHDT, CDR2 YNNKEL, per germline (reference sequence). V lost 5 bases and J lost 1, with 8 bases in between. The CDR3 runs to 13 residues. DNA of the CDR3: TGTGCCAGCAGCGTACAACGGAACACTGAAGCTTTCTTT. As protein: CASSVQRNTEAFF.

This clone was detected once. The chain employs TRBV11-2 and TRBJ2-1; 10 bases fit TRBD1. The V gene's germline CDR1 is SGHAT and CDR2 FQNNGV. This CDR3 is 16 amino acids long. The V segment lost 5 bases and the J segment 6 bases; nucleotides outside the gene matches: 10. The CDR3 spells CASSHRQGALSNEQFF. CDR3 in DNA: TGTGCCAGCAGCCACCGACAGGGGGCGCTTTCCAATGAGCAGTTCTTC.

The gene calls are TRBV7-9 and TRBJ2-5; TRBD1 matches 7 bases. Per germline, CDR1 SEHNR and CDR2 FQNEAQ (reference sequence). The CDR3 is 15 amino acids. J gave up 5 bases and V 5 bases, and 11 bases lay outside the gene matches. The CDR3, as DNA: TGTGCCAGCAGCCGAACCTTGACAGGGACGGAGACCCAGTACTTC. This encodes CASSRTLTGTETQYF.

The V call is TRBV2, the J call TRBJ1-1; no definite D call. V gave up 9 bases and J gave up 4 bases, with 12 bases separating them. Germline values: CDR1 SNHLY, CDR2 FYNNEI. The CDR3 loop spans 12 amino acids. The CDR3 region is CASPDESTEAFF. CDR3 DNA sequence: TGTGCCAGTCCTGATGAGAGCACTGAAGCTTTCTTT.

This clone has a handful of counts. V is TRBV7-8 and J is TRBJ2-7; unclear D gene. Germline CDR1 reads SGHVS; CDR2 reads FQNEAQ. This CDR3 is built from 14 residues. Trimming stripped 0 bases from V and 3 bases from J, with 9 bases between. The CDR3 region is CASSLALGNYEQYF. CDR3 nucleotide sequence: TGTGCCAGCAGCTTAGCGCTAGGCAACTACGAGCAGTACTTC. Variable domain in full (rest from reference TRBV7-8 and TRBJ2-7): GAGVSQSPRYKVAKRGQDVALRCDPISGHVSLFWYQQALGQGPEFLTYFQNEAQLDKSGLPSDRFFAERPEGSVSTLKIQRTQQEDSAVYLCASSLALGNYEQYFGPGTRLTVT.

J is TRBJ2-7 and V is TRBV6-2 or TRBV6-3, with D possibly matching TRBD2 (5 bases). The CDR3 runs to 14 residues. Germline assignment: CDR1 MNHEY and CDR2 SVGEGT. Trimming removed 2 bases from V and 6 bases from J, with 14 bases in between. CDR3 region: CASSYPLLGTEQYF. In nucleotides, the CDR3 is TGTGCCAGCAGTTACCCCCTACTAGGTACCGAGCAGTACTTC.

The chain uses TRBV5-1 and TRBJ1-2; D is possibly TRBD1 (6 bases). The CDR3 has 15 amino acids. V was pared by 2 bases and J by 0 bases, with 11 bases between. CDR1 SGHRS and CDR2 YFSETQ come from the germline V gene. The CDR3 loop is CASSFRTDANYGYTF. The CDR3 DNA is TGCGCCAGCAGCTTCAGGACAGATGCTAACTATGGCTACACCTTC. Full variable domain (missing parts from reference TRBV5-1 and TRBJ1-2): KAGVTQTPRYLIKTRGQQVTLSCSPISGHRSVSWYQQTPGQGLQFLFEYFSETQRNKGNFPGRFSGRQFSNSRSEMNVSTLELGDSALYLCASSFRTDANYGYTFGSGTRLTVV.